Listed below are T cell receptor beta chains from one sample, sequenced in a study of PD-L1 blockade in urothelial cancer. Clones were sequenced by immunoSEQ multiplex PCR, and TCRdb holds only the in-frame ones, with some missing. The sample comprises fewer than 45,000 clones, 65% to 90% of which are singletons, and about 7% rests with the top ten. Material: PBMCs, obtained around atezolizumab (anti-PD-L1) treatment. These receptors were taken from a man in his 60s with urothelial cancer. The CDR3 runs from the conserved cysteine through the conserved F or W. A D gene is named only where the DNA matches it firmly. Not every row has a clone size; where given, it reads once, few, many or a size class.

D: -
V: TRBV7-6
size: -
J: TRBJ1-4
DNA: TGTGCCAGCAGCTTAGAAGCGGGAGGTGCAACTAATGAAAAACTGTTTTTT
CDR3: CASSLEAGGATNEKLFF

D: -
V: TRBV27
size: -
J: TRBJ2-1
DNA: TGTGCCAGCAGGAGCGGATCAAATTACAATGAGCAGTTCTTC
CDR3: CASRSGSNYNEQFF

D: TRBD1
V: TRBV5-8
size: -
J: TRBJ2-7
DNA: TGTGCCAGCAGCTTGGACAGGGGTTCCGGGACCACCACCTACGAGCAGTACTTC
CDR3: CASSLDRGSGTTTYEQYF

D: -
V: TRBV5-1
size: -
J: TRBJ1-6
DNA: TGCGCCAGCAGCTTGGAGGGGTATTATTCACCCCTCCACTTT
CDR3: CASSLEGYYSPLHF

D: -
V: TRBV30
size: -
J: TRBJ2-7
DNA: TGTGCCTGGAGTGTAGGGGCCACAGGGCGCGAGCAGTACTTC
CDR3: CAWSVGATGREQYF

D: TRBD2
V: TRBV5-4
size: -
J: TRBJ2-3
DNA: TGCGCCAGCAGCCGCGGACTAGGAGTCACAGATACGCAGTATTTT
CDR3: CASSRGLGVTDTQYF

D: TRBD1
V: TRBV5-1
size: -
J: TRBJ1-4
DNA: TGCGCCAGCAGCGAATCGAGGACAGGGTGGGATGAAAAACTGTTTTTT
CDR3: CASSESRTGWDEKLFF

D: TRBD1
V: TRBV18
size: few
J: TRBJ2-7
DNA: TGTGCCAGCTCACCCTCGGGACAGGAAAGGGGGGAGCAGTACTTC
CDR3: CASSPSGQERGEQYF

D: TRBD2
V: TRBV11-2
size: -
J: TRBJ2-1
DNA: TGTGCCAGCAGCTACCTAGCGGGGGGGCCTGGGAATGAGCAGTTCTTC
CDR3: CASSYLAGGPGNEQFF

D: -
V: TRBV19
size: few
J: TRBJ1-2
DNA: TGTGCCAGTAGCTCCGGGAGCAAATATGGCTACACCTTC
CDR3: CASSSGSKYGYTF

D: TRBD2
V: TRBV7-6
size: -
J: TRBJ2-3
DNA: TGTGCCAGCAGTTACCGACTAGCGGGCACAGATACGCAGTATTTT
CDR3: CASSYRLAGTDTQYF

D: TRBD1
V: TRBV2
size: -
J: TRBJ2-7
DNA: TGTGCCAGCAGCCCGGGACAGGGGAATCACGAGCAGTACTTC
CDR3: CASSPGQGNHEQYF

D: TRBD1
V: TRBV6-8
size: -
J: TRBJ2-7
DNA: TGTGTTAGCAGGCAGGGGGCGGCATACGAGCAGTACTTC
CDR3: CVSRQGAAYEQYF

D: TRBD2
V: TRBV5-1
size: -
J: TRBJ2-5
DNA: TGCGCCAGCAGCCCCTCCGGGGGGGAAGAGACCCAGTACTTC
CDR3: CASSPSGGEETQYF

D: -
V: TRBV6-5
size: few
J: TRBJ1-1
DNA: TGTGCCAGCAGTTACTCGAGTCCAGGGAGGTCGGCTGAAGCTTTCTTT
CDR3: CASSYSSPGRSAEAFF

D: -
V: TRBV6-1
size: -
J: TRBJ2-3
DNA: TGTGCCAGCAGTGACATGGGGGGGCGCGGCACAGATACGCAGTATTTT
CDR3: CASSDMGGRGTDTQYF

D: TRBD1
V: TRBV30
size: once
J: TRBJ1-2
DNA: TGTGCCTGGTCGACAGGGGGGGCTGGCTACACCTTC
CDR3: CAWSTGGAGYTF

D: -
V: TRBV5-8
size: -
J: TRBJ1-2
DNA: TGTGCCAGCGAAAACGCGGTCTACACCTTC
CDR3: CASENAVYTF

D: -
V: TRBV19
size: -
J: TRBJ2-6
DNA: TGTGCCAGTGAGGAATGGAGCTCTGGGGCCAACGTCCTGACTTTC
CDR3: CASEEWSSGANVLTF

D: -
V: TRBV5-1
size: -
J: TRBJ1-3
DNA: TGCGCCAGCAGCTTGTCTGTCGGGGACTCTGGAAACACCATATATTTT
CDR3: CASSLSVGDSGNTIYF

D: -
V: TRBV7-2
size: -
J: TRBJ2-2
DNA: TGTGCCAGCAGCGAAAGAGGGGGATTTGACACCGGGGAGCTGTTTTTT
CDR3: CASSERGGFDTGELFF

D: TRBD2
V: TRBV19
size: -
J: TRBJ2-1
DNA: TGTGCCAGTAGTAGGACTAGCGGGGCGCCATACAATGAGCAGTTCTTC
CDR3: CASSRTSGAPYNEQFF

D: TRBD2
V: TRBV7-2
size: -
J: TRBJ2-5
DNA: TGTGCCAGCAGCGCGTCCGGGACTAGCGGGAGAGCCCAGTACTTC
CDR3: CASSASGTSGRAQYF

D: TRBD1
V: TRBV14
size: -
J: TRBJ2-7
DNA: TGTGCCAGCAGCCAAGCAGACAGGGGGACCTACGAGCAGTACTTC
CDR3: CASSQADRGTYEQYF

D: TRBD1
V: TRBV28
size: -
J: TRBJ1-5
DNA: TGTGCCAGCAAGACAGGGTCTCAGCCCCAGCATTTT
CDR3: CASKTGSQPQHF

D: -
V: TRBV27
size: -
J: TRBJ2-2
DNA: TGTGCCAGCAGTTCAACGGGGACATTTGGTTCCGGGGAGCTGTTTTTT
CDR3: CASSSTGTFGSGELFF

D: TRBD1
V: TRBV27
size: -
J: TRBJ2-5
DNA: TGTGCCAGCAGTTTCTCCAGGGGGCGAGAGACCCAGTACTTC
CDR3: CASSFSRGRETQYF

D: -
V: TRBV2
size: -
J: TRBJ2-7
DNA: TGTGCCACCAGGGACGGGGAGGATTACGAGCAGTACTTC
CDR3: CATRDGEDYEQYF

D: TRBD1
V: TRBV19
size: -
J: TRBJ2-3
DNA: TGTGCCAGTAGCCAGGCCCAGGGACAGGGTGCGGGTACGCAGTATTTT
CDR3: CASSQAQGQGAGTQYF

D: TRBD1
V: TRBV19
size: -
J: TRBJ2-1
DNA: TGTGCCAGTAGTACAGGGGGCGTTGAGGATGAGCAGTTCTTC
CDR3: CASSTGGVEDEQFF

D: TRBD1
V: TRBV2
size: -
J: TRBJ2-2
DNA: TGTGCCAGCAGGGGACAGGGACGAAACACCGGGGAGCTGTTTTTT
CDR3: CASRGQGRNTGELFF